The TCR beta chain under discussion was sequenced for a study of control samples from healthy donors and cancer patients. The CDR3 runs to 15 residues. The germline V and J ends were trimmed by 1 base and 13 bases, with 18 bases remaining between them. The germline V gene encodes CDR1 SGHTS and CDR2 YDEGEE. Some clones are missing from TCRdb's copy, which holds only in-frame ones; the method was immunoSEQ multiplex PCR. The table lists roughly 190,000 clones. The V gene is TRBV5-8, the J gene TRBJ1-6; no definite D call. This clonotype originated in a woman aged 30 to 39 in good health. Sequencing was carried out using blood. CDR3 nucleotide sequence: TGTGCCAGCAGCTTGAAAGGTGGAGGAAGCTCCCCCCTCCACTTT. Translating gives CASSLKGGGSSPLHF.